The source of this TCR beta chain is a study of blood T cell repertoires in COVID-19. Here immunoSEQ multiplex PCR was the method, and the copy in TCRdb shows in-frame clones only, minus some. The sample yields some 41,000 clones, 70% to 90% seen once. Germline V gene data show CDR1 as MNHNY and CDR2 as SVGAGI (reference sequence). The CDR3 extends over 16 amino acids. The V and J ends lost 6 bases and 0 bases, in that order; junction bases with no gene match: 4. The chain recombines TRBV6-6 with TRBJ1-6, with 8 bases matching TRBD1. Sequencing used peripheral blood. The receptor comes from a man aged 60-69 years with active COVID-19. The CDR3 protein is CASRPDRGSYNSPLHF. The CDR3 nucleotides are TGTGCCAGCAGACCCGACAGGGGCTCCTATAATTCACCCCTCCACTTT.